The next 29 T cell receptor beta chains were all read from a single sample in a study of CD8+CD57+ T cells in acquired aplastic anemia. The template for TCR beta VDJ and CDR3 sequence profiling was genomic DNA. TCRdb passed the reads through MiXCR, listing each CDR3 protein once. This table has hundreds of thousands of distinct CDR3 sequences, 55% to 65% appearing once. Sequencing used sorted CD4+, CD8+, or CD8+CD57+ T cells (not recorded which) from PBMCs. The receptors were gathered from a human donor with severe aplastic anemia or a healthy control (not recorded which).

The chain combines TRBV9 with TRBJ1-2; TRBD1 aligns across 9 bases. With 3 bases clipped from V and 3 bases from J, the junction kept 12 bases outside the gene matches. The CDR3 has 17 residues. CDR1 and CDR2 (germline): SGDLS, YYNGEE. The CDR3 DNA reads TGTGCCAGCAGCGAGGGGCAACAGGGGGCAATAGACTATGGCTACACCTTC. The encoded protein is CASSEGQQGAIDYGYTF. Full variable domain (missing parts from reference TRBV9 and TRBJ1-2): DSGVTQTPKHLITATGQRVTLRCSPRSGDLSVYWYQQSLDQGLQFLIQYYNGEERAKGNILERFSAQQFPDLHSELNLSSLELGDSALYFCASSEGQQGAIDYGYTFGSGTRLTVV.

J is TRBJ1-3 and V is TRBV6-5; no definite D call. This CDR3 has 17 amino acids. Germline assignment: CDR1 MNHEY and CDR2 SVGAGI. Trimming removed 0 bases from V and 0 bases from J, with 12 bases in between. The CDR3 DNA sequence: TGTGCCAGCAGTTACTCTTACCCAGAATTCTCTGGAAACACCATATATTTT. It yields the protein CASSYSYPEFSGNTIYF.

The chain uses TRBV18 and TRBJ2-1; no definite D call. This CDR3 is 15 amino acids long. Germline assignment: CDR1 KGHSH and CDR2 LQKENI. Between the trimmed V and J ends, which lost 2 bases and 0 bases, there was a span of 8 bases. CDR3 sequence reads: CASSPYVSSYNEQFF. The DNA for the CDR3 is TGTGCCAGCTCACCATACGTTAGCTCCTACAATGAGCAGTTCTTC.

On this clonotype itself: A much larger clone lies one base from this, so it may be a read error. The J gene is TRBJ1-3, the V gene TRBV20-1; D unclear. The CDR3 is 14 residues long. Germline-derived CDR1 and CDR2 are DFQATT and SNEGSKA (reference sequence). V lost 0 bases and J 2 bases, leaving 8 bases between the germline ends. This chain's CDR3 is CSARDPDTGNTIYF. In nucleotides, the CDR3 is TGCAGTGCTAGAGATCCTGACACTGGAAACACCATATATTTT.

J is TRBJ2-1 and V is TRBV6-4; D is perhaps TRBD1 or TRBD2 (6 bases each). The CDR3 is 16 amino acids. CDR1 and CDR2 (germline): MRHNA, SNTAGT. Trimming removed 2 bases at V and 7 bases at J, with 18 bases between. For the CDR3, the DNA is TGTGCCAGCAGTGACAGGGAGGCAGGAGGGGGGAATGAGCAGTTCTTC. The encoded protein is CASSDREAGGGNEQFF.

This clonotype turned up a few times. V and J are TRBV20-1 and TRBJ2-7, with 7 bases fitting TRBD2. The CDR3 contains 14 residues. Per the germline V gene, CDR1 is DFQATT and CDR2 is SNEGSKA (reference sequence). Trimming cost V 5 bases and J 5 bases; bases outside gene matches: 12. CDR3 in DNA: TGCAGTGCTGGCAGCGGGAAAGGGTACGACGAGCAGTACTTC. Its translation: CSAGSGKGYDEQYF.

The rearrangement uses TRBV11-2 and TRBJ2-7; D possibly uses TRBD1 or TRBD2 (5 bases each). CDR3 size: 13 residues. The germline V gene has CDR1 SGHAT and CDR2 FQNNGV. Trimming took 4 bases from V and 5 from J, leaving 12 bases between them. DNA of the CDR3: TGTGCCAGCAGCTGGGCCAGGGACCACGAGCAGTACTTC. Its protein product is CASSWARDHEQYF.

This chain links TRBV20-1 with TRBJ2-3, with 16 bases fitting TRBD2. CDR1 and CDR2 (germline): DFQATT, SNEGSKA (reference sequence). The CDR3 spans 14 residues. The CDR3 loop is CTGLAGGLTDTQYF. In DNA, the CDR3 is TGCACGGGACTAGCGGGGGGGCTGACAGATACGCAGTATTTT.

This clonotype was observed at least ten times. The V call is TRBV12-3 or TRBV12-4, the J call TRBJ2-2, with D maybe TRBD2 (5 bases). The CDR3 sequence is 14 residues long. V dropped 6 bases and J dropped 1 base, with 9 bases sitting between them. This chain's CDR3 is CASRAAVNTGELFF. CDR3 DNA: TGTGCCAGCAGGGCAGCGGTGAACACCGGGGAGCTGTTTTTT.

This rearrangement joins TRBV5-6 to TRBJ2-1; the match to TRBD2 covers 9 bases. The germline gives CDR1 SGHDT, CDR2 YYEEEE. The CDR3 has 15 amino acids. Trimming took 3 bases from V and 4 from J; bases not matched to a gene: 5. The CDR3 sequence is CASSYPGLAYNEQFF. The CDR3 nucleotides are TGTGCCAGCAGCTATCCGGGACTAGCATACAATGAGCAGTTCTTC.

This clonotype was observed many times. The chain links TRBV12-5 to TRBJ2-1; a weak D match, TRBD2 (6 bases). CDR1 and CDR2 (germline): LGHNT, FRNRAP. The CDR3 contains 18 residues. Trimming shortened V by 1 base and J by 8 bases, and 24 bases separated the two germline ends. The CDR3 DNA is TGTGCTAGTGGTTTGGGATCCGGTCGGGGGACCCAGTTCGATGAGCAGTTCTTC. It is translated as CASGLGSGRGTQFDEQFF.

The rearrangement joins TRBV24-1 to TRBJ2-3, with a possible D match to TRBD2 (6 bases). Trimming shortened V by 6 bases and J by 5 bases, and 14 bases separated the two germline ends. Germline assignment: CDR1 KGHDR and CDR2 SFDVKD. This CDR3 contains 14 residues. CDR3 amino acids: CATSPSARGDTQYF. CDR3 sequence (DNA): TGTGCCACCAGTCCTAGCGCGAGGGGAGATACGCAGTATTTT.

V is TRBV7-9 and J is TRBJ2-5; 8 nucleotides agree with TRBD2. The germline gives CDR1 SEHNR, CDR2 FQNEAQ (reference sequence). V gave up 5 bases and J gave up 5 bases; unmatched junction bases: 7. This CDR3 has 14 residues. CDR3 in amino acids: CASSADPGGETQYF. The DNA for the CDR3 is TGTGCCAGCAGCGCGGACCCGGGAGGGGAGACCCAGTACTTC.

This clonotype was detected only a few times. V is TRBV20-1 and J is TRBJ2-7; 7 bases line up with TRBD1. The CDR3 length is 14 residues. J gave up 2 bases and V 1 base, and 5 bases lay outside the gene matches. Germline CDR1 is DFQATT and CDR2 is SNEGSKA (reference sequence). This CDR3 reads CSARVRDRAYEQYF. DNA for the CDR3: TGCAGTGCTAGAGTTCGGGACAGAGCCTACGAGCAGTACTTC.

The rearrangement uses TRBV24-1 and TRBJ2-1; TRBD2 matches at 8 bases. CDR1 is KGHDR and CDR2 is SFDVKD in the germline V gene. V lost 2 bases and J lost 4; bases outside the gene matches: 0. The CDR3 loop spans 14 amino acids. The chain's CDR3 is CATSDSSGYNEQFF. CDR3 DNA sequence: TGTGCCACCAGTGATTCTAGCGGGTACAATGAGCAGTTCTTC.

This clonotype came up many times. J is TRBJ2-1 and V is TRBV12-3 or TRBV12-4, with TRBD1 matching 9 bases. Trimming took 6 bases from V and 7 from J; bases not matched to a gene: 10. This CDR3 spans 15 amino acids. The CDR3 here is CASRKAGTGQNEQFF. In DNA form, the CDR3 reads TGTGCCAGCAGGAAAGCCGGGACAGGGCAAAATGAGCAGTTCTTC.

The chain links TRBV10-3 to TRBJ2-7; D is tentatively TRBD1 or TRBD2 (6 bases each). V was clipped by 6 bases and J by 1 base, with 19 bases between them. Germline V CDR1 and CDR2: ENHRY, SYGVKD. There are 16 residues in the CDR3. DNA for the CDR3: TGTGCCATCAGCACATGGGGGCAGGGAGGTTCCTACGAGCAGTACTTC. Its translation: CAISTWGQGGSYEQYF.

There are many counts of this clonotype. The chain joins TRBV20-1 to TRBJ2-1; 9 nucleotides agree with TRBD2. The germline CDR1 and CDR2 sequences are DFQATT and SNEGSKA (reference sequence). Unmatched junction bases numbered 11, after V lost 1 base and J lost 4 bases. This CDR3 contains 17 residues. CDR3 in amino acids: CSARVDQRGARYNEQFF. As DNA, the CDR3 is TGCAGTGCTAGAGTAGACCAGCGGGGGGCGAGGTACAATGAGCAGTTCTTC.

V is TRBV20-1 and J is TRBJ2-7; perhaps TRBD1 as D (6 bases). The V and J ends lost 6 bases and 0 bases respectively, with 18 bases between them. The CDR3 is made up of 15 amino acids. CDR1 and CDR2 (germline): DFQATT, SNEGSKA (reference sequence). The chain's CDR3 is CSATTGQFGSYEQYF. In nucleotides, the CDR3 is TGCAGTGCCACGACCGGACAGTTCGGCTCCTACGAGCAGTACTTC.

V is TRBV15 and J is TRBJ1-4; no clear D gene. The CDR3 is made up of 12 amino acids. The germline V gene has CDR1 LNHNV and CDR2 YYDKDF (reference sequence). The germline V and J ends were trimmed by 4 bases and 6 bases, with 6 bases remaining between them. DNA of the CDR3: TGTGCCACCAGCAAAGGGCATGAAAAACTGTTTTTT. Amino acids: CATSKGHEKLFF.

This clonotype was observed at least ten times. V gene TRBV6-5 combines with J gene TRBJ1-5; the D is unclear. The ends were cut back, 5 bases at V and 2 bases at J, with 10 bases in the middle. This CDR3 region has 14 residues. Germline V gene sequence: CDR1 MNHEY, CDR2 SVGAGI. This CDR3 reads CASSPQRGNQPQHF. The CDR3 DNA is TGTGCCAGCAGTCCCCAAAGGGGCAATCAGCCCCAGCATTTT.

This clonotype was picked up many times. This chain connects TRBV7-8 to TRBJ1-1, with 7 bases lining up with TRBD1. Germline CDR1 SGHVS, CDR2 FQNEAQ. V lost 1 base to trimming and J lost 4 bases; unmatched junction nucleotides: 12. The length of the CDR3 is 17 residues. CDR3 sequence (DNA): TGTGCCAGCAGCTTAGGAAGGGACAGACCTTTGAGCACTGAAGCTTTCTTT. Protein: CASSLGRDRPLSTEAFF.

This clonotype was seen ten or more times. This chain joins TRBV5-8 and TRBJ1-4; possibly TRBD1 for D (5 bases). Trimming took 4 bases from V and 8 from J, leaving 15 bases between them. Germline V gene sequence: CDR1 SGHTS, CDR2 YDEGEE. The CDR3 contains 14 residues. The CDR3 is CASSIGHGPEKLFF. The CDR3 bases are TGTGCCAGCAGCATCGGACACGGGCCGGAAAAACTGTTTTTT.

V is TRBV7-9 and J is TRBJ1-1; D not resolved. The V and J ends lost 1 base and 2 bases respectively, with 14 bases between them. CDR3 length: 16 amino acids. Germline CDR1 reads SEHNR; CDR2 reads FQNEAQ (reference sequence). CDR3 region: CASSLDFGRPNTEAFF. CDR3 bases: TGTGCCAGCAGCTTAGATTTTGGCAGACCAAACACTGAAGCTTTCTTT.

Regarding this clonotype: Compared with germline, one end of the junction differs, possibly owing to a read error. The CDR3 loop reads CATSARGSHNYGHTF. The CDR3, as DNA: TGTGCCACCAGTGCTAGGGGCAGTCATAACTATGGCCACACCTTC. The chain is built from TRBV24-1 and TRBJ1-2; perhaps TRBD1 as D (5 bases). This CDR3 contains 15 residues. Germline V gene lookup returns CDR1 KGHDR and CDR2 SFDVKD.

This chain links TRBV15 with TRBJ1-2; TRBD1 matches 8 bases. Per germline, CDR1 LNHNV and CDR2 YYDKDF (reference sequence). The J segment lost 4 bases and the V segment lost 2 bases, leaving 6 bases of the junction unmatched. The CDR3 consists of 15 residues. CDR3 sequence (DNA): TGTGCCACCAGCAGACAGGGACAGGATATCTATGGCTACACCTTC. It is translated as CATSRQGQDIYGYTF. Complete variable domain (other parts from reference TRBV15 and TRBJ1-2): DAMVIQNPRYQVTQFGKPVTLSCSQTLNHNVMYWYQQKSSQAPKLLFHYYDKDFNNEADTPDNFQSRRPNTSFCFLDIRSPGLGDTAMYLCATSRQGQDIYGYTFGSGTRLTVV.

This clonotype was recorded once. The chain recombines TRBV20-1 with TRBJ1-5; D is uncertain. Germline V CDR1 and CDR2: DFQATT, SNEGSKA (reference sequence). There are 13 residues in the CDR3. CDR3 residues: CSATRVGNQPQHF. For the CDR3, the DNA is TGCAGCGCCACTAGGGTGGGCAATCAGCCCCAGCATTTT.

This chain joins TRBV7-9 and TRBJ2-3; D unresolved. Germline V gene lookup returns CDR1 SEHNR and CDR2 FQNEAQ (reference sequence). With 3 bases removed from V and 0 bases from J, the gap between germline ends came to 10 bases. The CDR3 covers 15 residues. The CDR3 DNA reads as TGTGCCAGCAGCTTGGATGGTGTGAGCACAGATACGCAGTATTTT. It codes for CASSLDGVSTDTQYF.

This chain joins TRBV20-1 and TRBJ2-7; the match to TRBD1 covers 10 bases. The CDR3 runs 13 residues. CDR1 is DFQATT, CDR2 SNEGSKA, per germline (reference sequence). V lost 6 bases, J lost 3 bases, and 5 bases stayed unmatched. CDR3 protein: CSAQGQGFYEQYF. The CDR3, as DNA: TGCAGTGCCCAGGGACAGGGGTTCTACGAGCAGTACTTC.